This T cell receptor (beta chain) was identified in a study of T cells in tuberculosis. Study as a whole: CD1B tetramers identified T cells specific for mycobacterial lipid GMM.

The V end was cut by 1 base, the J end by 10 bases, with 13 bases between. Germline CDR1 and CDR2: SEHNR and FQNEAQ (reference sequence). The length of the CDR3 is 13 residues. Thawed, overnight-rested PBMC were stained with GMM-loaded CD1B tetramer, viability dye and anti-CD3, then sorted. The lipid loaded on the CD1B tetramers was C32 glucose monomycolate from Rhodococcus equi. TCRdb's table, derived via immunoSEQ multiplex PCR, lists solely in-frame clones and lacks some. The sample holds about 58,000 clones, approximately 91% seen once. This TCR was sampled from an adult woman with latent tuberculosis. Sample: CD1b-GMM tetramer-negative cells sorted from PBMCs. The rearrangement joins TRBV7-9 to TRBJ1-2; a possible D gene is TRBD1 (5 bases). CDR3 sequence (DNA): TGTGCCAGCAGCTTAGGTCAGGGCGAAGTCTACACCTTC. Translation: CASSLGQGEVYTF.